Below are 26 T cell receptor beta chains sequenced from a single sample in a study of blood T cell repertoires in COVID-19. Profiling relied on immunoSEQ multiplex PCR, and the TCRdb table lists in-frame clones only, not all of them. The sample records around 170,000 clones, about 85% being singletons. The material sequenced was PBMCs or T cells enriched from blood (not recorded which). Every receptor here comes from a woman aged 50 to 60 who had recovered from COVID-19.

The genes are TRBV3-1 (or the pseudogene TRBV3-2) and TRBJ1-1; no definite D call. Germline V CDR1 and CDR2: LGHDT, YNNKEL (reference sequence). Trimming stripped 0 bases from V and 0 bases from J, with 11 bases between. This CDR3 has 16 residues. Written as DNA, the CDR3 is TGTGCCAGCAGCCAAGATTTAGGACTGATGAACACTGAAGCTTTCTTT. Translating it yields CASSQDLGLMNTEAFF.

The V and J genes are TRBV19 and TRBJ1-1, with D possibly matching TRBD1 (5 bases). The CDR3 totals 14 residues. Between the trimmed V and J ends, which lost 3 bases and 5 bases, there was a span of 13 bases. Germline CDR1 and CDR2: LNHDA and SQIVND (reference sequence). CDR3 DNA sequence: TGTGCCAGTAGTATCTGGGGGGAGAGAACTGAAGCTTTCTTT. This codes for CASSIWGERTEAFF.

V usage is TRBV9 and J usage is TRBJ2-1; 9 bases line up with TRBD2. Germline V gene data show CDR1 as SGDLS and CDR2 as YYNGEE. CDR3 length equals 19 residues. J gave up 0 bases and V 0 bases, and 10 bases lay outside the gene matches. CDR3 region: CASSVATSGQVSSYNEQFF. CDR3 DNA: TGTGCCAGCAGCGTAGCTACTAGCGGGCAAGTAAGCTCCTACAATGAGCAGTTCTTC.

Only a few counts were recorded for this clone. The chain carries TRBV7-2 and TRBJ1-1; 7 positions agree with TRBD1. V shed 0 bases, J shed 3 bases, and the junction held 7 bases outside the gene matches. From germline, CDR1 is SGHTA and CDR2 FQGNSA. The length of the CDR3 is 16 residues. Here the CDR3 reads CASSLAGGGQDTEAFF. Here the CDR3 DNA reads TGTGCCAGCAGCTTAGCAGGGGGCGGGCAGGACACTGAAGCTTTCTTT.

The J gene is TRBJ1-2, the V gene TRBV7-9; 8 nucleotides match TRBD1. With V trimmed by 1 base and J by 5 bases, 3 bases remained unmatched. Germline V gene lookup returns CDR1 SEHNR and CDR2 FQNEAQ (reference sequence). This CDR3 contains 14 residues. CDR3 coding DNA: TGTGCCAGCAGCTTAGGGGACAGGAAGTATGGCTACACCTTC. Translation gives CASSLGDRKYGYTF.

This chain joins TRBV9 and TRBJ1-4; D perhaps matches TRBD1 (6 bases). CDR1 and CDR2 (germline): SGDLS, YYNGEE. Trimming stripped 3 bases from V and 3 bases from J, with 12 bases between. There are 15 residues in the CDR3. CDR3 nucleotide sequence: TGTGCCAGCAGCGCGCAGGGGATTCCTAATGAAAAACTGTTTTTT. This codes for CASSAQGIPNEKLFF. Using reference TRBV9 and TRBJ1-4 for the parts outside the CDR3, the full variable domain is DSGVTQTPKHLITATGQRVTLRCSPRSGDLSVYWYQQSLDQGLQFLIQYYNGEERAKGNILERFSAQQFPDLHSELNLSSLELGDSALYFCASSAQGIPNEKLFFGSGTQLSVL.

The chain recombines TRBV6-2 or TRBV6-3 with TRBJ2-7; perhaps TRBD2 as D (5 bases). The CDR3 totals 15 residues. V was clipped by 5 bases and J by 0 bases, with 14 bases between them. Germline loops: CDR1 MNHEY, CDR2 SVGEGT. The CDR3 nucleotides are TGTGCCAGCAGTGACCCCCAGCTAGCCTCCTACGAGCAGTACTTC. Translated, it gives CASSDPQLASYEQYF.

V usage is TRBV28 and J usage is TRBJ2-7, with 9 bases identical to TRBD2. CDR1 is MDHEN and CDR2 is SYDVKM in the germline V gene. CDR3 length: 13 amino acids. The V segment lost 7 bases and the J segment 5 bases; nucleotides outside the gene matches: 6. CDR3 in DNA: TGTGCCAGCATTGCGGGAGGGCCCCACGAGCAGTACTTC. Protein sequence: CASIAGGPHEQYF.

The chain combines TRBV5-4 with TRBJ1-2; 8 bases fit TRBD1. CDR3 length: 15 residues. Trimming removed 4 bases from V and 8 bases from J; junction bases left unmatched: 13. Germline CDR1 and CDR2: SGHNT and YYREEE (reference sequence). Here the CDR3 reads CASSAYDGQGGGYTF. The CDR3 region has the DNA TGTGCCAGCAGCGCGTACGACGGACAGGGAGGAGGCTACACCTTC.

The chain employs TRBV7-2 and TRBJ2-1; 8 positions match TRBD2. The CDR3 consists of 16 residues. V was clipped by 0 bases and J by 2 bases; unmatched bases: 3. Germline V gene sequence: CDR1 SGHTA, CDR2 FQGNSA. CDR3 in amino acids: CASSLAPGLAYNEQFF. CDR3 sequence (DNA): TGTGCCAGCAGCTTAGCCCCGGGACTAGCCTACAATGAGCAGTTCTTC.

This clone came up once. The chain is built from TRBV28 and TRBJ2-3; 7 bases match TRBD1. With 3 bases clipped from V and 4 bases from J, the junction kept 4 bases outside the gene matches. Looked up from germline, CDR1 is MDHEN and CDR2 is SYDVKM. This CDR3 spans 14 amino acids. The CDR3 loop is CASSFSRGSDTQYF. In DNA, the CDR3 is TGTGCCAGCAGTTTTTCCAGGGGGTCAGATACGCAGTATTTT.

CDR3 DNA: TGTGCCATCAGTGGGAAGGCGGGGCCCTCGGTCGAGCAGTACTTC. Residues: CAISGKAGPSVEQYF. The chain couples TRBV10-3 to TRBJ2-7; D is possibly TRBD2 (6 bases). The CDR3 is made up of 15 amino acids. Germline CDR1 is ENHRY and CDR2 is SYGVKD. Trimming removed 4 bases at V and 6 bases at J, with 19 bases between.

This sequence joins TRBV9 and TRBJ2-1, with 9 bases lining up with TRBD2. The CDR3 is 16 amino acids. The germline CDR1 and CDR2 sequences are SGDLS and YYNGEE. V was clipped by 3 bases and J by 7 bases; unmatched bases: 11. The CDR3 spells CASSALGAGGGNEQFF. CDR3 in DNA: TGTGCCAGCAGCGCGCTTGGAGCGGGGGGTGGAAATGAGCAGTTCTTC.

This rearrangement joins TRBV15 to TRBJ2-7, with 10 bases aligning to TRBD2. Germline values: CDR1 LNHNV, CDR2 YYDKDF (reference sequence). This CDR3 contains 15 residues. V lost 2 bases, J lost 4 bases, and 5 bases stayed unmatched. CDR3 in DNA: TGTGCCACCAGCAGACCTAGCGGGGGCCGTTACGAGCAGTACTTC. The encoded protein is CATSRPSGGRYEQYF.

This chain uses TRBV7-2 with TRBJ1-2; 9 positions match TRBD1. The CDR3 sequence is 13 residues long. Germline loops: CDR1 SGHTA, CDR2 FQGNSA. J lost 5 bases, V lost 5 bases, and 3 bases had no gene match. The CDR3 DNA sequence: TGTGCCAGCAGCGCGACAGGGGGATATGGCTACACCTTC. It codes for CASSATGGYGYTF.

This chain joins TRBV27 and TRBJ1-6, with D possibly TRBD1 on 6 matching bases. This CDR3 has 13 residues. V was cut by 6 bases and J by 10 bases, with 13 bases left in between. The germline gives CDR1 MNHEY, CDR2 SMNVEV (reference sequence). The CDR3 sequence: CASRPGQNSPLHF. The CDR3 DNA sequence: TGTGCCAGCAGACCCGGACAGAACTCACCCCTCCACTTT.

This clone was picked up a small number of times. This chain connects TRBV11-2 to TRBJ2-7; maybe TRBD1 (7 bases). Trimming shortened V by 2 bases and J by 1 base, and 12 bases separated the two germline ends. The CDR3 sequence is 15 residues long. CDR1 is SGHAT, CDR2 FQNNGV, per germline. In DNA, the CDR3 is TGTGCCAGCAGCTTAATGCAGGGGGGTTCCTACGAGCAGTACTTC. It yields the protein CASSLMQGGSYEQYF.

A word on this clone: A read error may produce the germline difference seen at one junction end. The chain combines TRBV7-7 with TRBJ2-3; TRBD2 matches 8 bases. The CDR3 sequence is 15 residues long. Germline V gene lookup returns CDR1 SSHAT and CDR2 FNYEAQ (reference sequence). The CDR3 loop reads CASSLGGGPTDTQYF. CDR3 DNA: TGTGCTAGCAGCTTAGGCGGGGGGCCCACAGATACGCAGTATTTT. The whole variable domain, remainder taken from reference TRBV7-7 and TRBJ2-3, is GAGVSQSPRYKVTKRGQDVTLRCDPISSHATLYWYQQALGQGPEFLTYFNYEAQPDKSGLPSDRFSAERPEGSISTLTIQRTEQRDSAMYRCASSLGGGPTDTQYFGPGTRLTVL.

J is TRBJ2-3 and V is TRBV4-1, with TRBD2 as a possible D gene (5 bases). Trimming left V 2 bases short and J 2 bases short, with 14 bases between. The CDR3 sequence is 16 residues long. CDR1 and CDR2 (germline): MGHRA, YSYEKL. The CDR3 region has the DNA TGCGCCAGCAGCCAATTGCTAGCATTCACCACAGATACGCAGTATTTT. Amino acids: CASSQLLAFTTDTQYF.

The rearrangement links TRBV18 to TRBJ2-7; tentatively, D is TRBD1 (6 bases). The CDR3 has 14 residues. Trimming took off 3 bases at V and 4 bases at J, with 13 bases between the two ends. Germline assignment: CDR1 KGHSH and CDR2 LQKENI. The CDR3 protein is CASSPQTGLYEQYF. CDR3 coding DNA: TGTGCCAGCTCACCCCAAACAGGGTTATACGAGCAGTACTTC.

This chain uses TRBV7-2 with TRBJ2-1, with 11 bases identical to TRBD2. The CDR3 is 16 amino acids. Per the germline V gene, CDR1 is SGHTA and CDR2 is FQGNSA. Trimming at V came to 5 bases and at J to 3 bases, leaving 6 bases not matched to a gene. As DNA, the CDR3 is TGTGCCAGCAGCCCGTCCGGGACTAGCGGCTACAATGAGCAGTTCTTC. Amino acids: CASSPSGTSGYNEQFF.

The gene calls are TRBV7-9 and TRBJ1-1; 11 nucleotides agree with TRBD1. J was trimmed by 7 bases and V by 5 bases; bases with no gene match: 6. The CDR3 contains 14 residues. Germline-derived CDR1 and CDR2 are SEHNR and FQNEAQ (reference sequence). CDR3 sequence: CASSAGTGGIEAFF. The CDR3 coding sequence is TGTGCCAGCAGCGCCGGGACAGGGGGTATTGAAGCTTTCTTT. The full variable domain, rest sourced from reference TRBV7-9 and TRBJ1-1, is DTGVSQNPRHKITKRGQNVTFRCDPISEHNRLYWYRQTLGQGPEFLTYFQNEAQLEKSRLLSDRFSAERPKGSFSTLEIQRTEQGDSAMYLCASSAGTGGIEAFFGQGTRLTVV.

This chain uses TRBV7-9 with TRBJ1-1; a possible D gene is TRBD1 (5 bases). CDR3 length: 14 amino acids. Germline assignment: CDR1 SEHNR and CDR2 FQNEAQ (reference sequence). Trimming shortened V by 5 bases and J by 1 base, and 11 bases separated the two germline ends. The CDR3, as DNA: TGTGCCAGCAGCCTAGACAGTCCGAACACTGAAGCTTTCTTT. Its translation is CASSLDSPNTEAFF.

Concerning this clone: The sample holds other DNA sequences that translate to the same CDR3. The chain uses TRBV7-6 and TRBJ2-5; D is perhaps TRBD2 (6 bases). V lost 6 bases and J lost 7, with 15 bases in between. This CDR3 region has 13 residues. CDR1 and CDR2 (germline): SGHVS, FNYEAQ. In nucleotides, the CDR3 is TGTGCCAGCAGTTTGGGACTGGTGGGGACCCAGTACTTC. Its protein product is CASSLGLVGTQYF.

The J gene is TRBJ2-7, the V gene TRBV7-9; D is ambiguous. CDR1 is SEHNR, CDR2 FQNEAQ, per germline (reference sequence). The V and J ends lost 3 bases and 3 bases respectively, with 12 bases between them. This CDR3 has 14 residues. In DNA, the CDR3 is TGTGCCAGCAGCTTGAGAGGTGCCGACTACGAGCAGTACTTC. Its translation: CASSLRGADYEQYF.

The CDR3 reads CASSGAGGWAEAFF. In nucleotides, the CDR3 is TGTGCCAGCAGCGGAGCAGGGGGTTGGGCTGAAGCTTTCTTT. The J gene is TRBJ1-1, the V gene TRBV9; 7 bases fit TRBD1. This CDR3 is 14 amino acids long. V lost 3 bases, J lost 6 bases, and 8 bases stayed unmatched. Germline V gives CDR1 SGDLS, CDR2 YYNGEE.